The entry that follows covers one T cell receptor beta chain sequence. CDR1 is SGHAT and CDR2 is FQDESV in the germline V gene (reference sequence). There are 11 residues in the CDR3. Trimming removed 4 bases from V and 13 bases from J; junction bases left unmatched: 6. Using immunoSEQ multiplex PCR, the repertoire was profiled, and TCRdb retains in-frame clones only, with some absent. The table includes over 40,000 clones, around 89% detected once. These data belong to a study of T cell changes during pregnancy in multiple sclerosis. This material consisted of CD4+ T cells from peripheral blood mononuclear cells, taken in the second trimester of pregnancy. The TCR comes from a female donor with multiple sclerosis, enrolled in a pregnancy study. This chain uses TRBV11-1 with TRBJ2-7, with 8 positions matching TRBD1. DNA of the CDR3: TGTGCCAGCAGCTCGGACAGGGAGAAATACTTC. Amino acid sequence: CASSSDREKYF. Looking up the rest from reference TRBV11-1 and TRBJ2-7 gives the full variable domain: EAEVAQSPRYKITEKSQAVAFWCDPISGHATLYWYRQILGQGPELLVQFQDESVVDDSQLPKDRFSAERLKGVDSTLKIQPAELGDSAMYLCASSSDREKYFGPGTRLTVT.